This entry describes one T cell receptor (beta chain). Method: immunoSEQ multiplex PCR; TCRdb's copy keeps in-frame clones and lacks some. The table shows some 150,000 clones, with 80% to 90% occurring only once. This record comes from a study of blood T cell repertoires in COVID-19. This CDR3 has 15 amino acids. The germline V gene has CDR1 SGHRS and CDR2 YFSETQ. J was trimmed by 2 bases and V by 0 bases; bases with no gene match: 3. The rearrangement joins TRBV5-1 to TRBJ1-1; 8 nucleotides line up with TRBD1. The TCR was taken from a woman in her forties or fifties in a cohort sampled during active or convalescent COVID-19. Specimen: peripheral blood. The CDR3: CASSLEGQGNTEAFF. Written as DNA, the CDR3 is TGCGCCAGCAGCTTGGAAGGACAGGGAAACACTGAAGCTTTCTTT.